What follows are 24 T cell receptor beta chains derived from one specimen sequenced in a study of control samples from healthy donors and cancer patients (dated by TCRdb to 2018 to 2020). The library was prepared using the immunoSEQ multiplex PCR assay. As stored in TCRdb, this immuneACCESS dataset retains in-frame rearrangements with V and J assigned. A fraction of the clones does not appear; measured against another copy, unresolved V genes explain less than half of the discrepancy, and the remainder lacks a known reason. The table for this sample lists about 53,000 clones; about 90% of them were counted only once. Clones ranked in the top ten supply more than 12% of the sample. The specimen sequenced was PBMCs. The receptors stem from a man aged 55 to 70 with head and neck cancer.

The chain combines TRBV27 with TRBJ1-6; no clear D. Germline V CDR1 and CDR2: MNHEY, SMNVEV (reference sequence). The germline V and J ends were trimmed by 8 bases and 3 bases, with 14 bases remaining between them. The CDR3 spans 15 residues. CDR3 sequence reads: CASGSGGFYNSPLHF. CDR3 nucleotide sequence: TGTGCCAGCGGCTCCGGAGGTTTCTATAATTCACCCCTCCACTTT.

The chain recombines TRBV7-8 with TRBJ2-3; D gene unclear. CDR3 length equals 15 residues. Germline values: CDR1 SGHVS, CDR2 FQNEAQ. The ends were cut back, 1 base at V and 0 bases at J, with 8 bases in the middle. The CDR3 coding sequence is TGTGCCAGCAGCTTAGTCCCCAGAAGCACAGATACGCAGTATTTT. As protein: CASSLVPRSTDTQYF.

The CDR3 DNA reads as TGTGCCAGCAGTTACCCGGACAGGGGGTCCTACAATGAGCAGTTCTTC. This sequence encodes CASSYPDRGSYNEQFF. This chain connects TRBV6-2 or TRBV6-3 to TRBJ2-1; the match to TRBD1 covers 10 bases. Germline V gene lookup returns CDR1 MNHEY and CDR2 SVGEGT. V trimming: 2 bases; J trimming: 1 base; junction bases outside the gene matches: 2. The CDR3 runs 16 residues.

The V call is TRBV2, the J call TRBJ2-5; D unresolved. The CDR3 length is 11 residues. Germline assignment: CDR1 SNHLY and CDR2 FYNNEI. Trimming cost V 5 bases and J 1 base, with 2 bases left between them. The CDR3 is CASSPQETQYF. The CDR3 DNA follows: TGTGCCAGCAGTCCCCAAGAGACCCAGTACTTC.

The chain has TRBV6-6 and TRBJ1-2; D unresolved. The CDR3 loop spans 19 amino acids. Germline V gives CDR1 MNHNY, CDR2 SVGAGI (reference sequence). V was trimmed by 5 bases and J by 9 bases, leaving 34 bases between them. The CDR3 protein is CASSPRPGPVRRNFFRYTF. DNA of the CDR3: TGTGCCAGCAGTCCCCGACCCGGCCCTGTGAGACGCAACTTTTTTCGCTACACCTTC.

The chain joins TRBV5-1 to TRBJ1-1, with D perhaps TRBD1 (5 bases). CDR1 and CDR2 from the germline V gene are SGHRS and YFSETQ. Trimming removed 1 base from V and 5 bases from J, with 15 bases in between. The CDR3 has 15 residues. The CDR3 sequence is CASSLLWGEETEAFF. CDR3 nucleotides: TGCGCCAGCAGCTTGCTGTGGGGGGAAGAGACTGAAGCTTTCTTT.

The V call is TRBV10-3, the J call TRBJ1-5; the D is unclear. Germline CDR1 and CDR2: ENHRY and SYGVKD. Trimming shortened V by 5 bases and J by 1 base, and 3 bases separated the two germline ends. The CDR3 sequence is 12 residues long. CDR3 nucleotides: TGTGCCATCAGTAAAAGCAATCAGCCCCAGCATTTT. Its translation: CAISKSNQPQHF.

This chain links TRBV5-4 with TRBJ2-2, with 14 bases that match TRBD2. The CDR3 length is 18 residues. Germline loops: CDR1 SGHNT, CDR2 YYREEE (reference sequence). The J segment lost 4 bases and the V segment lost 4 bases, leaving 9 bases of the junction unmatched. CDR3 region: CASSETSGRARATGELFF. Written as DNA, the CDR3 is TGTGCCAGCAGCGAGACTAGCGGGAGGGCCAGGGCCACCGGGGAGCTGTTTTTT.

V usage is TRBV7-2 and J usage is TRBJ2-5; 16 bases map to TRBD2. Germline assignment: CDR1 SGHTA and CDR2 FQGNSA. CDR3 length equals 16 residues. J lost 4 bases, V lost 6 bases, and 5 bases had no gene match. The CDR3 here is CASSSGTSGGAETQYF. CDR3 DNA: TGTGCCAGCAGTTCCGGGACTAGCGGGGGGGCAGAGACCCAGTACTTC.

The chain has TRBV5-1 and TRBJ1-1; D possibly corresponds to TRBD1 (6 bases). The CDR3 consists of 16 residues. Germline values: CDR1 SGHRS, CDR2 YFSETQ. Trimming pared 3 bases from V and 0 bases from J, leaving 15 bases between. The DNA for the CDR3 is TGCGCCAGCAGCTACGGACAGCAATGGATGAACACTGAAGCTTTCTTT. The encoded protein is CASSYGQQWMNTEAFF.

The rearrangement uses TRBV28 and TRBJ2-1, with D uncertain. V dropped 5 bases and J dropped 5 bases, with 4 bases sitting between them. This CDR3 comprises 11 residues. CDR1 and CDR2 from the germline V gene are MDHEN and SYDVKM. The CDR3 nucleotides read TGTGCCAGCAGTACCCACAATGAGCAGTTCTTC. Residues: CASSTHNEQFF.

The J gene is TRBJ2-3, the V gene TRBV5-4, with D perhaps matching TRBD2 (5 bases). The CDR3 length is 16 residues. The germline V and J ends were trimmed by 4 bases and 0 bases, with 15 bases remaining between them. In germline, CDR1 is SGHNT, CDR2 YYREEE (reference sequence). CDR3 bases: TGTGCCAGCAGCCCGTCGGGGAAACTTAGCACAGATACGCAGTATTTT. It encodes CASSPSGKLSTDTQYF.

In its sample, this clone was seen once. This rearrangement joins TRBV30 to TRBJ2-7; D may be TRBD2 (7 bases). The germline CDR1 and CDR2 sequences are GTSNPN and SVGIG (reference sequence). V gave up 4 bases and J gave up 3 bases, with 16 bases separating them. CDR3 length: 14 amino acids. The CDR3 sequence is CAWNPGGSRYEQYF. The CDR3 DNA sequence: TGTGCCTGGAACCCGGGGGGCTCCCGCTACGAGCAGTACTTC.

The V gene is TRBV19, the J gene TRBJ2-3; the D is unclear. The CDR3 runs to 16 residues. Between the trimmed V and J ends, which lost 0 bases and 5 bases, there was a span of 15 bases. Germline assignment: CDR1 LNHDA and CDR2 SQIVND (reference sequence). This chain's CDR3 is CASSIEGRPAVDTQYF. Written as DNA, the CDR3 is TGTGCCAGTAGTATAGAGGGCAGGCCCGCCGTAGATACGCAGTATTTT.

The rearrangement uses TRBV11-3 and TRBJ2-1, with TRBD2 matching 8 bases. Germline CDR1 SGHNT, CDR2 YENEEA. V lost 1 base to trimming and J lost 2 bases; unmatched junction nucleotides: 4. This CDR3 contains 16 residues. For the CDR3, the DNA is TGTGCCAGCAGCTTAGGAAGCGGGAGCACCTACAATGAGCAGTTCTTC. Encoded protein: CASSLGSGSTYNEQFF.

The rearrangement uses TRBV5-1 and TRBJ2-3; 7 bases fit TRBD1. The CDR3 loop spans 15 amino acids. CDR1 is SGHRS and CDR2 is YFSETQ in the germline V gene. V was clipped by 2 bases and J by 0 bases; unmatched bases: 3. In DNA form, the CDR3 reads TGCGCCAGCAGCTTTACAGGGGCTAGCACAGATACGCAGTATTTT. Translating it yields CASSFTGASTDTQYF.

This rearrangement joins TRBV27 to TRBJ2-5, with 7 bases fitting TRBD2. Per germline, CDR1 MNHEY and CDR2 SMNVEV (reference sequence). The ends lost 5 bases at V and 4 bases at J; junction bases unmatched: 7. This CDR3 has 14 amino acids. For the CDR3, the DNA is TGTGCCAGCAGTAGAGGACTAGACGGAGAGACCCAGTACTTC. The encoded protein is CASSRGLDGETQYF.

The V and J genes are TRBV6-5 and TRBJ1-5; 10 bases agree with TRBD1. There are 15 residues in the CDR3. J lost 4 bases, V lost 6 bases, and 6 bases had no gene match. Germline CDR1 MNHEY, CDR2 SVGAGI. In nucleotides, the CDR3 is TGTGCCAGCAGAGCGACAGGGGGCTTAAATCAGCCCCAGCATTTT. Its translation: CASRATGGLNQPQHF.

V and J are TRBV5-1 and TRBJ2-1, with no clear D. Trimming took off 5 bases at V and 10 bases at J, with 16 bases between the two ends. CDR3 length equals 13 residues. Per the germline V gene, CDR1 is SGHRS and CDR2 is YFSETQ. In nucleotides, the CDR3 is TGCGCCAGCAGTTCCCAAGGCGTTGGGGAGCAGTTCTTC. Its translation: CASSSQGVGEQFF.

The chain has TRBV7-9 and TRBJ2-3; D might be TRBD1 (6 bases). Trimming pared 2 bases from V and 2 bases from J, leaving 14 bases between. The CDR3 runs to 16 residues. Germline values: CDR1 SEHNR, CDR2 FQNEAQ (reference sequence). The CDR3 here is CASSLRGTHITDTQYF. As DNA, the CDR3 is TGTGCCAGCAGCTTAAGGGGGACGCACATCACAGATACGCAGTATTTT.

This clone came up once. This sequence joins TRBV25-1 and TRBJ2-7; D is possibly TRBD1 (7 bases). V lost 1 base, J lost 4 bases, and 14 bases lay in between. Germline CDR1 is MGHDK and CDR2 is SYGVNS. There are 15 residues in the CDR3. CDR3 nucleotides: TGTGCCAGCAGTGAATGGGGCAGGGGGACTTACGAGCAGTACTTC. This codes for CASSEWGRGTYEQYF.

The V gene is TRBV5-1, the J gene TRBJ1-2; D is uncertain. The germline V and J ends were trimmed by 0 bases and 0 bases, with 12 bases remaining between them. Germline CDR1 and CDR2: SGHRS and YFSETQ. The CDR3 is made up of 16 amino acids. CDR3 nucleotides: TGCGCCAGCAGCTTGGGAGACCAAAACGCTAACTATGGCTACACCTTC. This translates into CASSLGDQNANYGYTF.

V usage is TRBV9 and J usage is TRBJ2-1; 8 positions agree with TRBD2. V gave up 0 bases and J gave up 8 bases; unmatched junction bases: 10. The CDR3 totals 16 residues. The germline V gene has CDR1 SGDLS and CDR2 YYNGEE. The CDR3 DNA reads TGTGCCAGCAGCGTAGCTTCGACCTCACTAGCGGATGAGCAGTTCTTC. It is translated as CASSVASTSLADEQFF.

V and J are TRBV19 and TRBJ1-5, with 7 bases identical to TRBD1. V was pared by 6 bases and J by 5 bases, with 4 bases of the junction left unmatched. The CDR3 runs to 13 residues. CDR1 LNHDA and CDR2 SQIVND come from the germline V gene (reference sequence). CDR3 DNA sequence: TGTGCCAGTAGCGACAGGGACGATCAGCCCCAGCATTTT. It specifies CASSDRDDQPQHF.